This TCR beta chain was documented in a study of blood T cell repertoires in COVID-19. Study-level background: The cDNA or gDNA used as material had been derived from T cells, B-cell-depleted T cells, or PBMCs.

J lost 3 bases, V lost 4 bases, and 6 bases had no gene match. The CDR3 consists of 16 residues. Germline V gene lookup returns CDR1 SGHVS and CDR2 FNYEAQ. Original methodology: From reference gene primer amplification, estimates of nucleated cell counts were derived. Repertoires were generated with immunoSEQ multiplex PCR, while TCRdb's copy carries only in-frame clones and drops some. D and trimming were read from the DNA, whereas the V and J calls and clone size are those reported in that table. The sample consists of about 270,000 clones, roughly 91% of them appearing once. Participants' reported clinical history set cohort assignment.

This clonotype was sampled from a woman aged 35 to 49 with acute COVID-19. Sequencing was done on a sample of PBMCs or T cells enriched from blood (not recorded which). V usage is TRBV7-6 and J usage is TRBJ2-2; 9 nucleotides match TRBD2. CDR3 sequence: CASSSPLAGDTGELFF. The CDR3 DNA is TGTGCCAGCAGCTCGCCCTTAGCGGGAGACACCGGGGAGCTGTTTTTT.